This passage covers 8 T cell receptor beta chains from one sample sequenced in a study of blood T cell repertoires in COVID-19. The table came from immunoSEQ multiplex PCR; TCRdb's copy has only in-frame clones and leaves some out. The table has 300,000 to 400,000 clones, more than 85% seen once. Input material: peripheral blood. These receptors originate from a human donor in a cohort sampled during active COVID-19.

This clone was seen a single time. CDR3 DNA sequence: TGTGCCAGCAGCTCCTCTCCCTACAATGAGCAGTTCTTC. As protein: CASSSSPYNEQFF. V gene TRBV11-2 combines with J gene TRBJ2-1; no reliable D call. Germline lookup yields CDR1 SGHAT and CDR2 FQNNGV. The CDR3 extends over 13 amino acids. V gave up 4 bases and J gave up 2 bases, with 6 bases separating them.

The chain carries TRBV4-2 and TRBJ2-3; 12 bases are a match to TRBD2. There are 17 residues in the CDR3. Germline loops: CDR1 LGHNA, CDR2 YNFKEQ. V gave up 0 bases and J gave up 6 bases; unmatched junction bases: 7. The CDR3 is CASSQDRLAGASDTQYF. The CDR3 DNA sequence: TGTGCCAGCAGCCAAGATCGACTAGCGGGGGCTTCTGATACGCAGTATTTT.

The DNA for the CDR3 is TGTGCCAGCAGCCAAACAGGGCAGCTTAGCAATCAGCCCCAGCATTTT. Amino acids: CASSQTGQLSNQPQHF. The gene calls are TRBV16 and TRBJ1-5; possibly TRBD1 for D (6 bases). The ends were cut back, 2 bases at V and 0 bases at J, with 11 bases in the middle. Germline V gives CDR1 KGHSY, CDR2 FQNENV. The CDR3 contains 16 residues.

The J gene is TRBJ2-5, the V gene TRBV5-1, with 9 bases fitting TRBD1. With 4 bases clipped from V and 5 bases from J, the junction kept 9 bases outside the gene matches. The CDR3 consists of 15 residues. Per germline, CDR1 SGHRS and CDR2 YFSETQ. The CDR3 sequence: CASSQGTGNGETQYF. The CDR3 DNA follows: TGCGCCAGCAGCCAAGGGACAGGGAATGGGGAGACCCAGTACTTC.

V and J are TRBV6-5 and TRBJ2-5, with TRBD2 as a possible D gene (5 bases). Germline CDR1 and CDR2: MNHEY and SVGAGI. This CDR3 contains 14 residues. V was clipped by 7 bases and J by 2 bases, with 14 bases between them. The CDR3 reads CASTSRGLQETQYF. The CDR3, as DNA: TGTGCCAGCACCAGCCGAGGGCTTCAAGAGACCCAGTACTTC.

The gene calls are TRBV5-1 and TRBJ1-1, with TRBD1 matching 7 bases. This CDR3 has 17 residues. Germline V gene data show CDR1 as SGHRS and CDR2 as YFSETQ. V dropped 0 bases and J dropped 11; count of bases not matched to a gene: 19. The CDR3 loop is CASSLEGARGPSYQAFF. The DNA of the CDR3 is TGCGCCAGCAGCTTGGAGGGGGCCAGGGGCCCATCTTACCAGGCTTTCTTT.

The genes are TRBV6-5 and TRBJ1-2; no firm D call. Germline V gene sequence: CDR1 MNHEY, CDR2 SVGAGI. With 9 bases removed from V and 3 bases from J, the gap between germline ends came to 14 bases. This CDR3 contains 13 residues. The CDR3 reads CASGRPLDYGYTF. CDR3 DNA: TGTGCCAGTGGCAGGCCTCTGGACTATGGCTACACCTTC.

The chain recombines TRBV20-1 with TRBJ2-5, with D possibly matching TRBD2 (5 bases). The ends were cut back, 3 bases at V and 5 bases at J, with 13 bases in the middle. Per the germline V gene, CDR1 is DFQATT and CDR2 is SNEGSKA (reference sequence). The CDR3 spans 13 residues. The CDR3 sequence is CSASLAFGETQYF. Written as DNA, the CDR3 is TGCAGTGCTAGTTTAGCGTTTGGTGAGACCCAGTACTTC.